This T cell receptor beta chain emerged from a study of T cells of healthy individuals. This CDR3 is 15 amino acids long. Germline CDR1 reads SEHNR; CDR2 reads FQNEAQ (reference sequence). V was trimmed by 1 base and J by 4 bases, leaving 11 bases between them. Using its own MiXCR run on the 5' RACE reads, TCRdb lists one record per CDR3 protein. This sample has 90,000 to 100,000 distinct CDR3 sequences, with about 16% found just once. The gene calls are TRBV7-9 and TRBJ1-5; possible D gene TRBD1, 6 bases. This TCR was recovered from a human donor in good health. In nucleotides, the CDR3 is TGTGCCAGCAGCTTAGGAGCACAGGGAAATCAGCCCCAGCATTTT. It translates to CASSLGAQGNQPQHF.